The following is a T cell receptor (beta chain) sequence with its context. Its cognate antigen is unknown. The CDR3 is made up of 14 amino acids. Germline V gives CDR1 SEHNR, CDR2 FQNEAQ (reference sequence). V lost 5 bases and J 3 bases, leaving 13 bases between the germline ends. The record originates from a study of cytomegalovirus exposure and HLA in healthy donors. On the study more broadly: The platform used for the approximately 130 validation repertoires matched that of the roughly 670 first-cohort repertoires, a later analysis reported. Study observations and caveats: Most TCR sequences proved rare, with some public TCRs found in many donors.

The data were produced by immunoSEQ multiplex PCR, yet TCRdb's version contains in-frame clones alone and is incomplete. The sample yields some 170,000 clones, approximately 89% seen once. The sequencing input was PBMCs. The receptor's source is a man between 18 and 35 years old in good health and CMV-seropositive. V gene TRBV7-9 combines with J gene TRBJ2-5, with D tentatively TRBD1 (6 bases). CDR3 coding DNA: TGTGCCAGCAGCCCAATTTGGACAGAAGAGACCCAGTACTTC. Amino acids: CASSPIWTEETQYF.